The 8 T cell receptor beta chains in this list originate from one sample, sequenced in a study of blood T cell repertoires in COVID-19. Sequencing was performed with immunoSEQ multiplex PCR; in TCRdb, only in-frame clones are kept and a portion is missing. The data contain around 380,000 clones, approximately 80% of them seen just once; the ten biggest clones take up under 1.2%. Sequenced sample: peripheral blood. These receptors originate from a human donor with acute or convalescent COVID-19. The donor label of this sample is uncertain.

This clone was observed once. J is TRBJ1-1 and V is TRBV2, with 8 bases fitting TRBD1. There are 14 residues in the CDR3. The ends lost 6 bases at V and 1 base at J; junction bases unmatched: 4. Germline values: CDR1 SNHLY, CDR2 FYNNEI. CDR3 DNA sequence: TGTGCCAGCAGATCACAGGGGGGGAACACTGAAGCTTTCTTT. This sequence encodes CASRSQGGNTEAFF.

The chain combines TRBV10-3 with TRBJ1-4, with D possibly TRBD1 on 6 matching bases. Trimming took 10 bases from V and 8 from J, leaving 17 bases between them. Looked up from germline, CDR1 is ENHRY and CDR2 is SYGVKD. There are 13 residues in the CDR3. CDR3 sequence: CATARGPREKLFF. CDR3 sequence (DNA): TGTGCCACCGCCAGGGGCCCAAGGGAAAAACTGTTTTTT.

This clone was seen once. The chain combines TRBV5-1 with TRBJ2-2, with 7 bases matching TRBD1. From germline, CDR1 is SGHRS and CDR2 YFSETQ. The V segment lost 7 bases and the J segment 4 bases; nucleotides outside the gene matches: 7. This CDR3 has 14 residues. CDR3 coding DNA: TGCGCCAGCCAGGGACAGACGAGCACCGGGGAGCTGTTTTTT. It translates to CASQGQTSTGELFF.

CDR3 loop: CASSRDHTGGYEQYF. The CDR3 DNA sequence: TGTGCCAGCAGTCGTGATCACACAGGGGGCTACGAGCAGTACTTC. This chain links TRBV5-5 with TRBJ2-7; 8 nucleotides line up with TRBD1. The trim removed 5 bases at V and 3 bases at J, leaving 10 bases unmatched. CDR1 and CDR2 (germline): SGHKS, YYEKEE (reference sequence). CDR3 length equals 15 residues.

DNA of the CDR3: TGCGCCAGCAGCCAGCCTGGACAGCTTAATGAAAAACTGTTTTTT. This sequence encodes CASSQPGQLNEKLFF. The rearrangement joins TRBV4-1 to TRBJ1-4; D may be TRBD1 (6 bases). Germline-derived CDR1 and CDR2 are MGHRA and YSYEKL. The V gene lost 3 bases and the J gene lost 4 bases, with 12 bases spanning the gap. The CDR3 sequence is 15 residues long.

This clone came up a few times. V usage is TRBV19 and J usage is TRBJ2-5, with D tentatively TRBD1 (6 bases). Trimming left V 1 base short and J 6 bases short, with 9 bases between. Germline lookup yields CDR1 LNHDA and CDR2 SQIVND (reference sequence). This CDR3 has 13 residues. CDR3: CASSIGRGQTQYF. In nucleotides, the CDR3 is TGTGCCAGTAGTATAGGCAGGGGCCAGACCCAGTACTTC.

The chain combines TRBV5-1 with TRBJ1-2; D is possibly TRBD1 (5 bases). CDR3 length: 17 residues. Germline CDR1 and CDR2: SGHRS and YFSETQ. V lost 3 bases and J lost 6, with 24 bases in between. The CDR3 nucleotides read TGCGCCAGCAGCTCAGCCCCGCCAACCTCAGGGAGGAATGGCTACACCTTC. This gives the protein CASSSAPPTSGRNGYTF.

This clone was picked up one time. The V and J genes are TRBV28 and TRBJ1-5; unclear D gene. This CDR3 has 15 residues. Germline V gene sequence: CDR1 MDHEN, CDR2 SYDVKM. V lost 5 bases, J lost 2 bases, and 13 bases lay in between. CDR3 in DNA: TGTGCCAGCAGTGGTGGTGAGTCGGGCAATCAGCCCCAGCATTTT. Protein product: CASSGGESGNQPQHF.